These 22 T cell receptor beta chains share one sample of origin, sequenced in a study of T cells after yellow fever vaccination. TCRdb ran MiXCR on the 5' RACE reads and lists one entry per CDR3 protein. In the table there are about 120,000 distinct CDR3 sequences, about 8.4% of which are singletons. Sample: CD8+ T cells sorted from PBMCs, taken on the day of the yellow fever booster vaccination. The origin of the receptors is a man aged 18-30 years who received the YFV17D yellow fever vaccine.

V usage is TRBV20-1 and J usage is TRBJ1-6; TRBD1 aligns across 7 bases. Germline V gives CDR1 DFQATT, CDR2 SNEGSKA (reference sequence). The CDR3 has 16 residues. With 6 bases clipped from V and 2 bases from J, the junction kept 10 bases outside the gene matches. CDR3 sequence reads: CSAVPKGQAYNSPLHF. The DNA for the CDR3 is TGCAGTGCCGTGCCCAAAGGACAGGCCTATAATTCACCCCTCCACTTT.

There are a few counts of this clonotype. V and J are TRBV28 and TRBJ1-3, with D unresolved. Trimming took off 6 bases at V and 0 bases at J, with 9 bases between the two ends. Germline CDR1 reads MDHEN; CDR2 reads SYDVKM. The CDR3 loop spans 14 amino acids. The CDR3 here is CASSPIVSGNTIYF. In DNA form, the CDR3 reads TGTGCCAGCAGCCCCATAGTCTCTGGAAACACCATATATTTT.

This chain connects TRBV15 to TRBJ2-1; D call uncertain. Germline V gives CDR1 LNHNV, CDR2 YYDKDF (reference sequence). Between the trimmed V and J ends, which lost 3 bases and 6 bases, there was a span of 9 bases. The CDR3 has 13 residues. CDR3 sequence: CATSSGPINEQFF. The DNA of the CDR3 is TGTGCCACCAGCAGCGGGCCCATCAATGAGCAGTTCTTC. The variable domain in full, with the rest retrieved from reference TRBV15 and TRBJ2-1, is DAMVIQNPRYQVTQFGKPVTLSCSQTLNHNVMYWYQQKSSQAPKLLFHYYDKDFNNEADTPDNFQSRRPNTSFCFLDIRSPGLGDTAMYLCATSSGPINEQFFGPGTRLTVL.

This clonotype showed up just a few times. The chain couples TRBV4-1 to TRBJ2-7, with D possibly being TRBD1 (6 bases). Germline-derived CDR1 and CDR2 are MGHRA and YSYEKL. The CDR3 runs to 13 residues. V was shortened by 0 bases and J by 7 bases, with 10 bases between the two germline ends. In nucleotides, the CDR3 is TGCGCCAGCAGCCAAGATCCGAGGGGGGAGCAGTACTTC. It encodes CASSQDPRGEQYF.

CDR3 residues: CASRSVEGQPQHF. As DNA, the CDR3 is TGTGCCAGCAGGTCTGTGGAGGGTCAGCCCCAGCATTTT. V gene TRBV6-5 combines with J gene TRBJ1-5; D gene uncertain. Germline-derived CDR1 and CDR2 are MNHEY and SVGAGI. The CDR3 has 13 residues. Trimming pared 6 bases from V and 6 bases from J, leaving 12 bases between.

The V and J genes are TRBV30 and TRBJ1-1; D is perhaps TRBD1 (6 bases). The CDR3 contains 13 residues. Per the germline V gene, CDR1 is GTSNPN and CDR2 is SVGIG (reference sequence). The V and J ends lost 4 bases and 6 bases respectively, with 15 bases between them. The CDR3 loop reads CAWTLVGGPEAFF. The CDR3 DNA reads TGTGCCTGGACCCTGGTTGGGGGCCCTGAAGCTTTCTTT.

This clonotype was found a few times. This chain uses TRBV11-2 with TRBJ2-5, with 12 bases lining up with TRBD2. The V gene's germline CDR1 is SGHAT and CDR2 FQNNGV. V shed 5 bases and J 3 bases; nucleotides not matched to a gene: 1. The CDR3 is 14 residues long. This CDR3 is CASSGLAGKETQYF. For the CDR3, the DNA is TGTGCCAGCAGCGGACTAGCGGGAAAAGAGACCCAGTACTTC.

This clonotype showed up just a few times. This sequence joins TRBV6-6 and TRBJ1-4, with a tentative D call TRBD1 (5 bases). V was cut by 0 bases and J by 7 bases, with 15 bases left in between. CDR3 length: 16 amino acids. Germline CDR1 is MNHNY and CDR2 is SVGAGI (reference sequence). The CDR3 sequence is CASSYSAGGSREKLFF. CDR3 bases: TGTGCCAGCAGTTACTCGGCGGGGGGTTCTCGTGAAAAACTGTTTTTT.

This clonotype was detected a few times. This chain uses TRBV9 with TRBJ1-5, with a possible D match to TRBD1 (6 bases). Germline CDR1 reads SGDLS; CDR2 reads YYNGEE. The CDR3 extends over 14 amino acids. V was pared by 4 bases and J by 7 bases, with 15 bases between. The CDR3 coding sequence is TGTGCCAGCAGCCCCGGGGGGGGCGAACAGCCCCAGCATTTT. Translation: CASSPGGGEQPQHF.

The chain employs TRBV6-1 and TRBJ2-3; 8 nucleotides line up with TRBD1. The germline V gene has CDR1 MNHNS and CDR2 SASEGT. CDR3 length equals 14 residues. J gave up 6 bases and V 4 bases, and 6 bases lay outside the gene matches. CDR3 in DNA: TGTGCCAGCAGTGGTCAGGGGGCTTGGGATACGCAGTATTTT. The encoded protein is CASSGQGAWDTQYF.

This clonotype occurred a few times. V gene TRBV6-2 or TRBV6-3 combines with J gene TRBJ2-1; perhaps D is TRBD1 or TRBD2 (7 bases each). Trimming left V 7 bases short and J 2 bases short, with 18 bases between. CDR1 is MNHEY and CDR2 is SVGEGT in the germline V gene. The CDR3 is 16 residues long. The chain's CDR3 is CASTPAGGGTYNEQFF. The CDR3, as DNA: TGTGCCAGCACCCCGGCAGGGGGGGGGACCTACAATGAGCAGTTCTTC.

This clonotype was seen many times. The chain has TRBV27 and TRBJ2-1; possibly TRBD2 for D (7 bases). With 5 bases removed from V and 6 bases from J, the gap between germline ends came to 17 bases. The length of the CDR3 is 15 residues. Germline V gene sequence: CDR1 MNHEY, CDR2 SMNVEV (reference sequence). This chain's CDR3 is CASSLGGPNSNEQFF. CDR3 coding DNA: TGTGCCAGCAGTCTGGGGGGGCCCAACAGCAATGAGCAGTTCTTC.

This clonotype was counted between two and nine times. The J gene is TRBJ2-7, the V gene TRBV13; no definite D call. V was shortened by 3 bases and J by 0 bases, with 9 bases between the two germline ends. The germline CDR1 and CDR2 sequences are PRHDT and FYEKMQ (reference sequence). The CDR3 has 14 residues. CDR3 sequence: CASSFGDSSYEQYF. The CDR3 region has the DNA TGTGCCAGCAGCTTTGGAGATAGCTCCTACGAGCAGTACTTC.

This clonotype was counted between two and nine times. It is likely a read error, because the conserved phenylalanine at the end of the CDR3 is missing. J is TRBJ1-1 and V is TRBV4-1; the D gene is possibly TRBD1 (5 bases). The CDR3 contains 15 residues. Germline values: CDR1 MGHRA, CDR2 YSYEKL. The ends were cut back, 0 bases at V and 2 bases at J, with 10 bases in the middle. The CDR3 DNA reads as TGCGCCAGCAGCCAAGAAGGGGAGGCAAACACTGAAGCTTTCCTT. It translates to CASSQEGEANTEAFL.

V is TRBV4-2 and J is TRBJ2-1, with 7 nucleotides matching TRBD1. The ends lost 6 bases at V and 10 bases at J; junction bases unmatched: 6. Germline V lookup: CDR1 LGHNA, CDR2 YNFKEQ. CDR3 length: 12 residues. The CDR3 reads CASSRDRAEQFF. Written as DNA, the CDR3 is TGTGCCAGCAGTCGTGACAGGGCCGAGCAGTTCTTC.

The chain links TRBV5-5 to TRBJ2-7, with 9 nucleotides matching TRBD1. The V segment lost 4 bases and the J segment 5 bases; nucleotides outside the gene matches: 7. Germline V CDR1 and CDR2: SGHKS, YYEKEE (reference sequence). The CDR3 runs 14 residues. The CDR3 coding sequence is TGTGCCAGCAGCCCCGGGACAGGGTATAACGAGCAGTACGTC. Its translation is CASSPGTGYNEQYV.

This clonotype was observed a few times. This rearrangement joins TRBV3-1 to TRBJ2-5; 7 bases match TRBD2. Germline lookup yields CDR1 LGHDT and CDR2 YNNKEL (reference sequence). The V and J ends lost 1 base and 5 bases, in that order; junction bases with no gene match: 4. CDR3 length: 14 residues. DNA of the CDR3: TGTGCCAGCAGCCAAGTGGCGGGGGAGGAGACCCAGTACTTC. Residues: CASSQVAGEETQYF.

CDR3 protein: CASKVPGVAGAYEQYV. CDR3 coding DNA: TGTGCCAGCAAAGTCCCCGGCGTGGCAGGGGCCTACGAGCAGTACGTC. The gene calls are TRBV2 and TRBJ2-7, with D perhaps matching TRBD1 (6 bases). Germline V lookup: CDR1 SNHLY, CDR2 FYNNEI. The length of the CDR3 is 16 residues. Trimming cost V 7 bases and J 2 bases, with 21 bases left between them.

This clonotype was observed a few times. V gene TRBV12-3 or TRBV12-4 combines with J gene TRBJ1-2, with a tentative D call TRBD1 (5 bases). This CDR3 is built from 15 residues. Trimming shortened V by 7 bases and J by 4 bases, and 19 bases separated the two germline ends. For the CDR3, the DNA is TGTGCCAGCACCCTCGGGGAGGCCCAGGGCTATGGCTACACCTTC. It specifies CASTLGEAQGYGYTF.

This clonotype was observed a few times. The rearrangement links TRBV6-1 to TRBJ2-7; TRBD2 is a possible D gene (6 bases). Germline-derived CDR1 and CDR2 are MNHNS and SASEGT. This CDR3 comprises 15 residues. The germline V and J ends were trimmed by 4 bases and 4 bases, with 17 bases remaining between them. In nucleotides, the CDR3 is TGTGCCAGCAGTGCAGGGACTTTTTTTAATTACGAGCAGTACGTC. Translated: CASSAGTFFNYEQYV.

This chain joins TRBV19 and TRBJ2-7; 8 positions agree with TRBD1. This CDR3 spans 15 amino acids. Unmatched junction bases numbered 7, after V lost 5 bases and J lost 1 base. Germline lookup yields CDR1 LNHDA and CDR2 SQIVND (reference sequence). The CDR3 bases are TGTGCCAGTAGTCCAGGGGGCGTTCGGTCCTACGAGCAGTACTTC. Translation gives CASSPGGVRSYEQYF. Looking up the rest from reference TRBV19 and TRBJ2-7 gives the full variable domain: DGGITQSPKYLFRKEGQNVTLSCEQNLNHDAMYWYRQDPGQGLRLIYYSQIVNDFQKGDIAEGYSVSREKKESFPLTVTSAQKNPTAFYLCASSPGGVRSYEQYFGPGTRLTVT.

V usage is TRBV20-1 and J usage is TRBJ2-1; 11 positions agree with TRBD2. This CDR3 has 15 amino acids. V lost 1 base and J lost 1; bases outside the gene matches: 0. Germline values: CDR1 DFQATT, CDR2 SNEGSKA (reference sequence). CDR3 nucleotide sequence: TGCAGTGCTAGAGGGACTAGCGGGTCCTACAATGAGCAGTTCTTC. Translating it yields CSARGTSGSYNEQFF.